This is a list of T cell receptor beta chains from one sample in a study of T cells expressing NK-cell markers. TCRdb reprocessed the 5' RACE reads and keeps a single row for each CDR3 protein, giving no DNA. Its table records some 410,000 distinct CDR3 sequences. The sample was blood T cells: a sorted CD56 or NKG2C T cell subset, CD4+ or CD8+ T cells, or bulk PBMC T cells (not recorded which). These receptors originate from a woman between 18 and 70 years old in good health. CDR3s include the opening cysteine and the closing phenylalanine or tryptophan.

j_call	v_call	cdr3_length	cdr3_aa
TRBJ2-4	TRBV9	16	CASSAGSGLPKNIQYF
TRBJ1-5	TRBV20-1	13	CSASGELRQPQHF
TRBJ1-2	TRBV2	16	CASGGAENLYIYGYTF
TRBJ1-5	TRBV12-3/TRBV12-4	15	CASTIGGMGNQPQHF
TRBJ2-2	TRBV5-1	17	CASSLGGWGENTGELFF
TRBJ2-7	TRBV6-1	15	CASTRSRDTAYEQYF
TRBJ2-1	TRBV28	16	CASSSRTGREYNEQFF
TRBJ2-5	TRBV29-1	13	CSADHRGGETQYF
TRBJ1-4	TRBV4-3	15	CASSPVGLLNEKLFF
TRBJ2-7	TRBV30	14	CAWTWWEGTYEQYF
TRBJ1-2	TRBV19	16	CASRIGGFTADYGYTF
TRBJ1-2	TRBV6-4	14	CASSGDRRSYGYTF
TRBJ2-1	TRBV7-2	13	CASATGGGNEQFF
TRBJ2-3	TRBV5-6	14	CASSFFTTPDTQYF
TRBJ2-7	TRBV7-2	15	CASSSRTSGMGEQYF
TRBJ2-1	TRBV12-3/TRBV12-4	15	CASSTDRAQSNEQFF
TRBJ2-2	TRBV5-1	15	CASSFEGPDTGELFF
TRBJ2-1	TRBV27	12	CASMVPYNEQFF
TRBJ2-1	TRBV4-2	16	CASSQDRGTSGNEQFF
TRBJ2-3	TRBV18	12	CASSSDWDTQYF
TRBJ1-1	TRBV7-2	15	CASSLSGTANTEAFF
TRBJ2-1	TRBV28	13	CASSLHGYNEQFF
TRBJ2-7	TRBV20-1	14	CSAWPPDRSYEQYF
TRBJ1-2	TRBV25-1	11	CASSDGYGYTF
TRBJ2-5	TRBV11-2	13	CASSPRRWETQYF
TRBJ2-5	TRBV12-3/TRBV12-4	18	CATQTSGSAWLGAETQYF
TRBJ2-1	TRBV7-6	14	CASSASGPYNEQFF
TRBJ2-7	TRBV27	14	CASSLWGRADEQYF
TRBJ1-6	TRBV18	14	CASSRAGYNSPLHF
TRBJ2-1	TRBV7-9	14	CASSLESAPGEQFF
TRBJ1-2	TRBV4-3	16	CASSRKTGDSNYGYTF
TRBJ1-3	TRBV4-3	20	CASSQDLGTGLYWSGNTIYF
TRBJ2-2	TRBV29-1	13	CSVVVGNTGELFF
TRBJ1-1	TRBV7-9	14	CASSLEAGNTEAFF
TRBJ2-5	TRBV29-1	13	CSVEPGDTGTQYF
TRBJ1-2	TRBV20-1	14	CSASATGEGYGYTF
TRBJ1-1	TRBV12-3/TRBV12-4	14	CASRTTTKVTEAFF
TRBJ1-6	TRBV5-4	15	CASSLVGSYNSPLHF
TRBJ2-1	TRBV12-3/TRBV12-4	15	CASSLRDRSYNEQFF
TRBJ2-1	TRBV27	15	CASSLRATSYNEQFF
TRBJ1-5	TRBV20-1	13	CSASGRGNQPQHF
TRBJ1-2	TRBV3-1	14	CASSQDWTAYGYTF
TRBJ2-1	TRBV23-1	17	CASSQSRTSGRCNEQFF